This T cell receptor beta chain was recovered during a study of vaccination effects on CD4 cells after COVID-19. Assay: immunoSEQ multiplex PCR; the TCRdb copy retains only in-frame clones and omits some. The sample has about 33,000 clones; around 80% are singletons. Prior to sequencing, the ViraFEST assay stimulated PBMC with viral peptide pools, which expanded the antigen-specific CD4+ T cells. When around nine days of culture had elapsed, CD4+ T cells were isolated. Participants completed two doses of the BNT162b2 or mRNA-1273 vaccine. Nucleocapsid antibodies stayed negative before and after vaccination, showing no earlier SARS-CoV-2 infection. At days 3 and 7, half of the medium was exchanged for IL-2 medium. The study, taken as a whole, reports: Late post-vaccination, clones induced by infection and those induced by vaccine underwent marked clonal contraction. The study enrolled few convalescent patients and sampled no early post-infection timepoints.

Details on this clone: Its antigen is not known.

Sequencing was performed on CD4+ T cells from PBMCs cultured with HCoV-NL63 spike peptides, taken after COVID-19 vaccination. This receptor was identified in a human donor who received a COVID-19 vaccine. Some clones in this sample may be carry-over from other donors' samples.

CDR3 sequence: CASSPRAENTEAFF. As DNA, the CDR3 is TGCGCCAGCAGCCCACGCGCCGAGAACACTGAAGCTTTCTTT. This chain joins TRBV5-1 and TRBJ1-1; D gene unclear. This CDR3 comprises 14 residues. Trimming pared 4 bases from V and 1 base from J, leaving 11 bases between. Looked up from germline, CDR1 is SGHRS and CDR2 is YFSETQ.